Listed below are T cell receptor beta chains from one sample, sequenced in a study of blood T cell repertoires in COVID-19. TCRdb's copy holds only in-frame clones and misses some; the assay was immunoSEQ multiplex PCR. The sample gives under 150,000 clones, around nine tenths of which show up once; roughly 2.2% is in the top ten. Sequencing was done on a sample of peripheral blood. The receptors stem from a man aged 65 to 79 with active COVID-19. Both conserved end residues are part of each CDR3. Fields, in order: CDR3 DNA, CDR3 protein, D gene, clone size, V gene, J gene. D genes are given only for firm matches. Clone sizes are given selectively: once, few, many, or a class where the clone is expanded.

TGTGCCAGTAGTTCGGGGACAAAATCACCCCTCCACTTT	CASSSGTKSPLHF	.	.	TRBV19	TRBJ1-6
TGTGCCAGCAGCTTAACGGGAGGCACCTACGAGCAGTACTTC	CASSLTGGTYEQYF	.	.	TRBV7-3	TRBJ2-7
TGTGCCAGCAGACCAGGACTAGCGGGAGTGTCCGGTGAGCAGTTCTTC	CASRPGLAGVSGEQFF	TRBD2	.	TRBV9	TRBJ2-1
TGTGCCAGCAGTGAATACCCGGTGGGGACTAGCACCTTCGAGCAGTACTTC	CASSEYPVGTSTFEQYF	TRBD2	once	TRBV25-1	TRBJ2-7
TGTGCCAGCAGGAGGAACACCGGGGAGCTGTTTTTT	CASRRNTGELFF	.	.	TRBV27	TRBJ2-2
TGTGCCAGCAGCCGATTAGCGGGAGCCGGAGATACGCAGTATTTT	CASSRLAGAGDTQYF	TRBD2	once	TRBV3-1/TRBV3-2	TRBJ2-3
TGTGCCAGCAGAAGGGAGGGCGGCACCGGGGAGCTGTTTTTT	CASRREGGTGELFF	TRBD2	.	TRBV7-9	TRBJ2-2
TGTGCCAGCAGCCACCGGGACAACGAGCAGTACTTC	CASSHRDNEQYF	.	few	TRBV7-6	TRBJ2-7
TGTGCCAGCAGCCTGACAGGGGTCACTGAAGCTTTCTTT	CASSLTGVTEAFF	TRBD1	.	TRBV5-6	TRBJ1-1
TGTGCCAGCAGCCTTATGACAGGTTCCTACGAGCAGTACTTC	CASSLMTGSYEQYF	.	.	TRBV7-9	TRBJ2-7
TGTGCCAGCAGCCAAGGGAGTTCGAACACTGAAGCTTTCTTT	CASSQGSSNTEAFF	.	.	TRBV7-9	TRBJ1-1
TGCAGTGCTAGTGTTCGGAATCAGCCCCAGCATTTT	CSASVRNQPQHF	.	.	TRBV20-1	TRBJ1-5
TGTGCCACCGGGACAGGGGGGAATTCACCCCTCCACTTT	CATGTGGNSPLHF	TRBD1	.	TRBV24-1	TRBJ1-6
TGTGCCAGCACCTTGACAGAGAATTCACCCCTCCACTTT	CASTLTENSPLHF	.	.	TRBV9	TRBJ1-6
TGTGCCAGCAGTCCCGGGACAGGGGGCCCTGAAGCTTTCTTT	CASSPGTGGPEAFF	TRBD1	.	TRBV28	TRBJ1-1
TGTGCCAGCAGGAGACAGGGCAACGGGGAGCTGTTTTTT	CASRRQGNGELFF	TRBD1	.	TRBV6-5	TRBJ2-2
TGTGCCAGCAGCTCCCGGGACAGGGGTGCGTACGAGCAGTACTTC	CASSSRDRGAYEQYF	TRBD1	.	TRBV7-2	TRBJ2-7
TGTGCCAGCAGCTCCCTGACGGGCAGCGGGCCCTCCTACAATGAGCAGTTCTTC	CASSSLTGSGPSYNEQFF	.	once	TRBV7-9	TRBJ2-1
TGTGCCAGCAGCTTGTATGCAGGGGGGAGCACTGAAGCTTTCTTT	CASSLYAGGSTEAFF	TRBD1	.	TRBV5-4	TRBJ1-1
TGTGCCAGCAGTTACGGAAACAGGAATTACAATGAGCAGTTCTTC	CASSYGNRNYNEQFF	.	.	TRBV6-6	TRBJ2-1
TGTGCCACCAGTGATTTCGGGTCAGGGCCATTTAACTATGGCTACACCTTC	CATSDFGSGPFNYGYTF	.	.	TRBV24-1	TRBJ1-2
TGTGCCAGCAGCCAACACTCCCGACAGGGTATTTATGAAAAACTGTTTTTT	CASSQHSRQGIYEKLFF	TRBD1	.	TRBV4-2	TRBJ1-4
TGTGCCAGCAGTCAGGGACAGGGGGCCTCGGCCGGGGAGCTGTTTTTT	CASSQGQGASAGELFF	TRBD1	.	TRBV11-1	TRBJ2-2
TGTGCCAGCAGTTACAGCGTCAACACCGGGGAGCTGTTTTTT	CASSYSVNTGELFF	.	.	TRBV6-5	TRBJ2-2
TGTGCCAGCAGCGTAGGAGGTACTGAAGCTTTCTTT	CASSVGGTEAFF	.	.	TRBV9	TRBJ1-1
TGTGCCAGCGCCTTAAGCGGAAGCACAGATACGCAGTATTTT	CASALSGSTDTQYF	.	.	TRBV3-1/TRBV3-2	TRBJ2-3
TGTGCCAGCAGCCGTGGGCTAGCGGGTGCAGGGGAGACCCAGTACTTC	CASSRGLAGAGETQYF	TRBD2	few	TRBV7-9	TRBJ2-5